The 27 T cell receptor beta chains reported below all come from one sample, sequenced in a study of cytomegalovirus exposure and HLA in healthy donors. Primers: 60 Vbeta forward and 13 Jbeta reverse. Sequenced by immunoSEQ multiplex PCR; TCRdb stores in-frame clones only, minus some. The data show 110,000 to 150,000 clones, with almost 80% seen just once and approximately 0.97% held by the top ten. Sequenced sample: PBMCs. The origin of the receptors is a man aged 18 to 35 in good health and CMV-seronegative.

CDR3 DNA: TGTGCCAGCTCACCTCCGGGTGACCGAGATATCGGCTACACCTTC. Its translation is CASSPPGDRDIGYTF. The chain combines TRBV18 with TRBJ1-2, with D unclear. Per germline, CDR1 KGHSH and CDR2 LQKENI. The CDR3 covers 15 residues. Trimming cost V 3 bases and J 8 bases, with 19 bases left between them. Together with reference TRBV18 and TRBJ1-2, the CDR3 gives the full variable domain: NAGVMQNPRHLVRRRGQEARLRCSPMKGHSHVYWYRQLPEEGLKFMVYLQKENIIDESGMPKERFSAEFPKEGPSILRIQQVVRGDSAAYFCASSPPGDRDIGYTFGSGTRLTVV.

J is TRBJ1-1 and V is TRBV5-1, with D tentatively TRBD1 (6 bases). There are 13 residues in the CDR3. CDR1 and CDR2 from the germline V gene are SGHRS and YFSETQ. Trimming removed 7 bases from V and 10 bases from J, with 20 bases in between. The CDR3 is CASGQRDNSGAFF. CDR3 DNA sequence: TGCGCCAGCGGACAGCGGGACAATTCAGGAGCTTTCTTT.

The V and J genes are TRBV2 and TRBJ2-5; the D is unclear. The J call may be in error: the DNA end matches TRBJ2-7 better. Germline V CDR1 and CDR2: SNHLY, FYNNEI. This CDR3 contains 12 residues. The CDR3 region has the DNA TGTGCCAGCGGTGGGCTAGCCTACGAGCAGTACTTC. It yields the protein CASGGLAYEQYF.

The rearrangement joins TRBV2 to TRBJ1-6; 7 nucleotides align to TRBD1. The CDR3 sequence is 17 residues long. The J segment lost 7 bases and the V segment lost 6 bases, leaving 15 bases of the junction unmatched. Germline CDR1 is SNHLY and CDR2 is FYNNEI. CDR3 sequence: CASRFPNPDRANSPLHF. The DNA of the CDR3 is TGTGCCAGCAGGTTTCCCAATCCCGACAGGGCCAATTCACCCCTCCACTTT.

This chain joins TRBV19 and TRBJ2-7; perhaps TRBD1 as D (6 bases). Germline values: CDR1 LNHDA, CDR2 SQIVND (reference sequence). The CDR3 runs 15 residues. V was clipped by 7 bases and J by 6 bases, with 22 bases between them. CDR3 protein: CASKQAGAMGGEQYF. The CDR3 DNA follows: TGTGCCAGTAAACAGGCAGGGGCTATGGGTGGCGAGCAGTACTTC.

The CDR3 DNA reads as TGTGCCAGCAGACGAGGGGGATTGGGCTATGGCTACACCTTC. Translation: CASRRGGLGYGYTF. V and J are TRBV27 and TRBJ1-2; maybe TRBD1 (6 bases). The CDR3 totals 14 residues. The V and J ends lost 6 bases and 4 bases respectively, with 15 bases between them. The V gene's germline CDR1 is MNHEY and CDR2 SMNVEV (reference sequence).

The chain carries TRBV6-6 and TRBJ2-7; TRBD1 matches at 9 bases. The V gene end was trimmed by 8 bases and the J gene end by 4 bases; junction bases not matched to a gene: 3. Germline CDR1 and CDR2: MNHNY and SVGAGI (reference sequence). The length of the CDR3 is 12 residues. The CDR3 reads CASGGQGYEQYF. In nucleotides, the CDR3 is TGTGCCAGCGGGGGACAGGGATACGAGCAGTACTTC.

The chain has TRBV6-5 and TRBJ1-2; 9 positions agree with TRBD1. J gave up 4 bases and V 5 bases, and 8 bases lay outside the gene matches. The CDR3 runs 15 residues. Germline CDR1 reads MNHEY; CDR2 reads SVGAGI. CDR3 sequence: CASSPNGQGTYGYTF. CDR3 nucleotide sequence: TGTGCCAGCAGTCCTAATGGACAGGGGACCTATGGCTACACCTTC.

The gene calls are TRBV18 and TRBJ2-1, with D possibly being TRBD2 (5 bases). Germline CDR1 reads KGHSH; CDR2 reads LQKENI. Trimming stripped 2 bases from V and 4 bases from J, with 9 bases between. This CDR3 is built from 14 residues. CDR3 sequence: CASSPTRGYNEQFF. As DNA, the CDR3 is TGTGCCAGCTCACCAACTAGAGGGTACAATGAGCAGTTCTTC.

The rearrangement links TRBV5-8 to TRBJ1-2; TRBD1 might be the D (5 bases). Trimming took 4 bases from V and 7 from J, leaving 26 bases between them. Germline V lookup: CDR1 SGHTS, CDR2 YDEGEE. There are 17 residues in the CDR3. As DNA, the CDR3 is TGTGCCAGCAGCCCTTGGGGGGAAATCTCCCGAGGACTTGGCTACACCTTC. This translates into CASSPWGEISRGLGYTF.

The J gene is TRBJ2-5, the V gene TRBV9; D is possibly TRBD2 (6 bases). In germline, CDR1 is SGDLS, CDR2 YYNGEE. The CDR3 is made up of 18 amino acids. V was pared by 5 bases and J by 0 bases, with 23 bases between. In nucleotides, the CDR3 is TGTGCCAGCAGGACCGATTTGGGGGGACGCAGCAACCAAGAGACCCAGTACTTC. It is translated as CASRTDLGGRSNQETQYF.

This chain uses TRBV9 with TRBJ2-3; 11 bases map to TRBD2. The CDR3 contains 15 residues. J gave up 5 bases and V 4 bases, and 6 bases lay outside the gene matches. Looked up from germline, CDR1 is SGDLS and CDR2 is YYNGEE. The CDR3 DNA follows: TGTGCCAGCAGCATTGGGACTAGCGGAAAAGATACGCAGTATTTT. Its protein is CASSIGTSGKDTQYF.

The chain combines TRBV25-1 with TRBJ2-2; 8 bases are a match to TRBD1. CDR1 and CDR2 from the germline V gene are MGHDK and SYGVNS. After removal of 4 bases from V and 7 bases from J, the junction contained 5 bases not matched to a gene. The CDR3 is 14 amino acids. The CDR3 loop reads CASSASGGIGELFF. CDR3 bases: TGTGCCAGCAGTGCGTCAGGGGGCATCGGGGAGCTGTTTTTT.

V is TRBV27 and J is TRBJ1-5; TRBD1 matches at 8 bases. The V gene end was trimmed by 4 bases and the J gene end by 6 bases; junction bases not matched to a gene: 11. The germline V gene has CDR1 MNHEY and CDR2 SMNVEV (reference sequence). The CDR3 covers 16 residues. The CDR3 DNA follows: TGTGCCAGCAGTTCCGGGACAGGCGCAGGGGGTCAGCCCCAGCATTTT. This sequence encodes CASSSGTGAGGQPQHF.

This chain connects TRBV11-2 to TRBJ1-3; 10 bases line up with TRBD1. J lost 0 bases, V lost 1 base, and 9 bases had no gene match. From germline, CDR1 is SGHAT and CDR2 FQNNGV. CDR3 length: 19 residues. Here the CDR3 reads CASSLVWTGGISSGNTIYF. DNA for the CDR3: TGTGCCAGCAGCTTAGTGTGGACAGGGGGTATAAGCTCTGGAAACACCATATATTTT.

A note on this clone: Other DNA variants within this sample encode the same CDR3. The J gene is TRBJ1-1, the V gene TRBV4-3; D gene ambiguous. The germline CDR1 and CDR2 sequences are LGHNA and YSLEER. The CDR3 is made up of 15 amino acids. Trimming stripped 5 bases from V and 5 bases from J, with 18 bases between. DNA for the CDR3: TGCGCCAGCAGCGCCTCCCCCATCGGGAGGACTGAAGCTTTCTTT. Translated, it gives CASSASPIGRTEAFF.

This clone was picked up one time. The CDR3 DNA is TGTGCCAGCAGCCAACCCTCCCCCCGGAACACCATATATTTT. This codes for CASSQPSPRNTIYF. This chain joins TRBV4-2 and TRBJ1-3; D is ambiguous. Germline V gene lookup returns CDR1 LGHNA and CDR2 YNFKEQ. The CDR3 loop spans 14 amino acids. Between the trimmed V and J ends, which lost 2 bases and 7 bases, there was a span of 12 bases.

The rearrangement uses TRBV7-9 and TRBJ1-4; 7 bases are a match to TRBD1. The CDR3 totals 15 residues. With V trimmed by 5 bases and J by 5 bases, 8 bases remained unmatched. In germline, CDR1 is SEHNR, CDR2 FQNEAQ (reference sequence). The CDR3 reads CASSRPTGRNEKLFF. The DNA for the CDR3 is TGTGCCAGCAGCCGACCGACAGGGAGGAATGAAAAACTGTTTTTT.

The V call is TRBV7-6, the J call TRBJ1-2, with D possibly TRBD1 on 6 matching bases. The germline gives CDR1 SGHVS, CDR2 FNYEAQ. Trimming shortened V by 5 bases and J by 7 bases, and 11 bases separated the two germline ends. There are 12 residues in the CDR3. The DNA for the CDR3 is TGTGCCAGCAGCCCCGAGGGGGTTGGCTACACCTTC. Translation: CASSPEGVGYTF.

The V and J genes are TRBV19 and TRBJ2-3; 7 nucleotides line up with TRBD2. The CDR3 sequence is 15 residues long. The trim removed 5 bases at V and 2 bases at J, leaving 7 bases unmatched. Germline CDR1 LNHDA, CDR2 SQIVND (reference sequence). CDR3 DNA: TGTGCCAGTAGTCTACGGGGGGAAAACACAGATACGCAGTATTTT. This translates into CASSLRGENTDTQYF. The variable domain in full, completed from reference TRBV19 and TRBJ2-3, reads DGGITQSPKYLFRKEGQNVTLSCEQNLNHDAMYWYRQDPGQGLRLIYYSQIVNDFQKGDIAEGYSVSREKKESFPLTVTSAQKNPTAFYLCASSLRGENTDTQYFGPGTRLTVL.

This rearrangement joins TRBV5-8 to TRBJ1-6; TRBD1 might be the D (5 bases). The V end lost 0 bases, the J end lost 3 bases, and 10 bases lay between the germline ends. The CDR3 is made up of 16 amino acids. CDR1 is SGHTS, CDR2 YDEGEE, per germline. CDR3 nucleotide sequence: TGTGCCAGCAGCTTGGCCGGGGGATACTATAATTCACCCCTCCACTTT. Its protein product is CASSLAGGYYNSPLHF.

This chain links TRBV4-1 with TRBJ2-1, with a weak D call TRBD2 (6 bases). Germline-derived CDR1 and CDR2 are MGHRA and YSYEKL. This CDR3 contains 14 residues. Trimming took 4 bases from V and 5 from J, leaving 12 bases between them. The CDR3 reads CASSRAPGDNEQFF. The CDR3 nucleotides are TGCGCCAGCAGCCGAGCCCCGGGGGACAATGAGCAGTTCTTC.

The chain carries TRBV27 and TRBJ1-3; D unclear. The CDR3 sequence is 14 residues long. Per the germline V gene, CDR1 is MNHEY and CDR2 is SMNVEV (reference sequence). V was clipped by 4 bases and J by 0 bases, with 7 bases between them. For the CDR3, the DNA is TGTGCCAGCAGTTATAGTCCCTCTGGAAACACCATATATTTT. It codes for CASSYSPSGNTIYF.

The V call is TRBV14, the J call TRBJ1-1, with TRBD1 identical over 11 bases. Germline V CDR1 and CDR2: SGHDN, FVKESK. With V trimmed by 2 bases and J by 4 bases, 6 bases remained unmatched. The CDR3 spans 16 residues. CDR3 region: CASSQLDRGQGTEAFF. The CDR3 bases are TGTGCCAGCAGCCAATTGGACAGGGGGCAAGGCACTGAAGCTTTCTTT.

The chain is built from TRBV13 and TRBJ2-7; possible D gene TRBD2, 5 bases. CDR1 PRHDT and CDR2 FYEKMQ come from the germline V gene (reference sequence). Trimming removed 3 bases from V and 3 bases from J, with 12 bases in between. The CDR3 sequence is 14 residues long. The CDR3 sequence: CASSFRTDNYEQYF. The CDR3, as DNA: TGTGCCAGCAGCTTTAGGACTGATAACTACGAGCAGTACTTC.

This chain links TRBV30 with TRBJ1-4; unclear D gene. Per the germline V gene, CDR1 is GTSNPN and CDR2 is SVGIG (reference sequence). The CDR3 has 14 residues. V lost 3 bases and J 4 bases, leaving 12 bases between the germline ends. DNA of the CDR3: TGTGCCTGGAGAGCCAGGTTTCTTAATGAAAAACTGTTTTTT. Amino acids: CAWRARFLNEKLFF. The whole variable domain, remainder taken from reference TRBV30 and TRBJ1-4, is SQTIHQWPATLVQPVGSPLSLECTVEGTSNPNLYWYRQAAGRGLQLLFYSVGIGQISSEVPQNLSASRPQDRQFILSSKKLLLSDSGFYLCAWRARFLNEKLFFGSGTQLSVL.

The rearrangement links TRBV27 to TRBJ1-2, with a possible D match to TRBD1 (6 bases). Germline CDR1 reads MNHEY; CDR2 reads SMNVEV (reference sequence). V lost 3 bases and J 6 bases, leaving 11 bases between the germline ends. CDR3 length equals 13 residues. For the CDR3, the DNA is TGTGCCAGCAGTTTTACAGGGATCAATGGCTACACCTTC. This sequence encodes CASSFTGINGYTF.